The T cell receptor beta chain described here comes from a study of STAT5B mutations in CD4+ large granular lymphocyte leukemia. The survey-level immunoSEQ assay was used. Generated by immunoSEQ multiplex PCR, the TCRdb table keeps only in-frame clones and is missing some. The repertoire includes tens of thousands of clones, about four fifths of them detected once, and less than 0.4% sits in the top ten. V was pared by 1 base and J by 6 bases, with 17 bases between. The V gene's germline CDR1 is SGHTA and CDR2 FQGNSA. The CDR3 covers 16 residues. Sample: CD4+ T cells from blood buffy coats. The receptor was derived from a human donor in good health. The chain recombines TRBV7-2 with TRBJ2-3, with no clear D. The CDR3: CASSLDSGPEIDTQYF. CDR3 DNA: TGTGCCAGCAGCTTAGACAGTGGTCCTGAGATTGATACGCAGTATTTT.